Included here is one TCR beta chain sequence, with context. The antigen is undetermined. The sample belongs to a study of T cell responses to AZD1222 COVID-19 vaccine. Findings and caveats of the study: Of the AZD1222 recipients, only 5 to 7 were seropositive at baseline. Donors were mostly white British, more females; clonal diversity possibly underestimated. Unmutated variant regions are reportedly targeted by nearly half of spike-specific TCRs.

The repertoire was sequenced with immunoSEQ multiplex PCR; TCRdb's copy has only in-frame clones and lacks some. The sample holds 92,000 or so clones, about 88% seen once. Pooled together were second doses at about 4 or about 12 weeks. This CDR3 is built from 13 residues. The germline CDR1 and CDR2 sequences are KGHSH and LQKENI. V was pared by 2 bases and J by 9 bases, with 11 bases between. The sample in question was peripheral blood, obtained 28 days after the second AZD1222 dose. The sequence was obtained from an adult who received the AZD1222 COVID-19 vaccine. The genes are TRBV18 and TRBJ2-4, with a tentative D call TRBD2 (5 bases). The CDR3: CASSPASIGIQYF. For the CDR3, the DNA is TGTGCCAGCTCACCAGCTAGCATCGGCATTCAGTACTTC. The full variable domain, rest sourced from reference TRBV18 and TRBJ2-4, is NAGVMQNPRHLVRRRGQEARLRCSPMKGHSHVYWYRQLPEEGLKFMVYLQKENIIDESGMPKERFSAEFPKEGPSILRIQQVVRGDSAAYFCASSPASIGIQYFGAGTRLSVL.